The present T cell receptor (beta chain) was sequenced within a study of early T cells in non-severe SARS-CoV-2 infection. Study overall: The study sequenced bulk RNA from unsorted whole blood, with chains unpaired.

The germline gives CDR1 SGDLS, CDR2 YYNGEE. The CDR3 is made up of 13 amino acids. Trimming cost V 0 bases and J 5 bases, with 5 bases left between them. This clonotype was counted only a few times. Its antigen is not identified. Whole-study findings and limits: VDJdb-based annotation leaned toward anti-spike CD8 responses and missed private and CD4 specificities.

Individual cDNA molecules received unique molecular identifiers during library preparation. TCRdb reprocessed the 5' RACE reads via MiXCR and lists one record per CDR3 protein. Here the sample spans about 76,000 distinct CDR3 sequences, roughly 12% being singletons. This sequence was found in an adult who was a healthcare worker with PCR-confirmed SARS-CoV-2 infection or an uninfected control (not recorded which). Input material: whole blood. The V call is TRBV9, the J call TRBJ2-2; D unclear. CDR3 nucleotide sequence: TGTGCCAGCAGCGTAGGATTAACCGGGGAGCTGTTTTTT. It encodes CASSVGLTGELFF.